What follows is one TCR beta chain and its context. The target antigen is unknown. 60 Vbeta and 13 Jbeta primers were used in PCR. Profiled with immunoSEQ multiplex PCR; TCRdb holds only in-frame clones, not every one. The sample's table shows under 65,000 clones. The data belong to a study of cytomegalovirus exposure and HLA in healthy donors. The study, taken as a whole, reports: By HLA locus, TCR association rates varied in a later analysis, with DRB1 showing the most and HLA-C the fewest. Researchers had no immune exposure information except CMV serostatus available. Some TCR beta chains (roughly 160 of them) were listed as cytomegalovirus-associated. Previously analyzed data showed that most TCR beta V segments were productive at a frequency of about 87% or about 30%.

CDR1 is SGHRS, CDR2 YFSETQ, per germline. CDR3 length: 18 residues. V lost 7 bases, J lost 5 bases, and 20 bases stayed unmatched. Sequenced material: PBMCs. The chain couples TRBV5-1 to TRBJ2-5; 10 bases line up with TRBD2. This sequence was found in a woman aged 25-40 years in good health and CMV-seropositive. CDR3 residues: CASRSGGVAGGQGETQYF. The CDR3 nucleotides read TGCGCCAGCCGATCGGGCGGGGTAGCGGGGGGCCAAGGGGAGACCCAGTACTTC.